This T cell receptor (beta chain) stems from a study of Graves' ophthalmopathy and Graves' hyperthyroidism. Trimming stripped 6 bases from V and 6 bases from J, with 15 bases between. The length of the CDR3 is 14 residues. The TCR beta CDR3 regions underwent amplification from RNA transcripts. An initial RT-PCR round employing HTBI primers preceded a second-round multiplex PCR. MiXCR was run by TCRdb on the multiplex PCR reads, yielding one entry per CDR3 protein. The profile shows hundreds of thousands of distinct CDR3 sequences, 22% of them singletons. In its sample, this clonotype was seen many times.

V usage is TRBV12-3 or TRBV12-4 and J usage is TRBJ1-5, with D tentatively TRBD1 (6 bases). The sequencing sample was made of peripheral blood. The sequence was obtained from a woman under 30 with stable Graves' hyperthyroidism. Some clones in this sample may be carry-over from other donors' samples. As DNA, the CDR3 is TGTGCCAGCAGCCTCGGTGTCAGGGGTCAGCCCCAGCATTTT. It translates to CASSLGVRGQPQHF.